A single sample gave rise to the 32 T cell receptor beta chains below, sequenced in a study of identical twins. TCRdb re-analysed the 5' RACE reads in MiXCR, keeping a single row per CDR3 protein. This table holds roughly 630,000 distinct CDR3 sequences, roughly 7.1% found once. The same sample was also studied in work on yellow fever vaccine responses in identical twins.

Specimen: PBMCs. The receptor set was obtained from a woman younger than 35 in good health.

About this clonotype: This may come from a read error, since a much larger clone is one base off. The chain carries TRBV7-9 and TRBJ2-1; a weak D match, TRBD1 (6 bases). From germline, CDR1 is SEHNR and CDR2 FQNEAQ (reference sequence). There are 14 residues in the CDR3. CDR3 residues: CASSFQGTYNERFF. The CDR3 bases are TGTGCCAGCAGCTTTCAGGGGACCTACAATGAGCGGTTCTTC.

This clonotype has a handful of counts. The V call is TRBV28, the J call TRBJ2-5, with D possibly TRBD2 on 6 matching bases. Germline V gives CDR1 MDHEN, CDR2 SYDVKM. V lost 2 bases, J lost 9 bases, and 16 bases lay in between. The CDR3 totals 14 residues. The DNA of the CDR3 is TGTGCCAGCAGTTTAGACGCTGGGTGGAGGGCCCAGTACTTC. This encodes CASSLDAGWRAQYF.

This clonotype was seen only a few times. The chain has TRBV20-1 and TRBJ2-1, with D tentatively TRBD2 (6 bases). With 5 bases removed from V and 9 bases from J, the gap between germline ends came to 17 bases. The CDR3 covers 13 residues. Germline CDR1 and CDR2: DFQATT and SNEGSKA (reference sequence). The DNA of the CDR3 is TGCAGTGCTCGCGCCGTACTAGCCCCTGAGCAGTTCTTC. Translating gives CSARAVLAPEQFF.

The rearrangement uses TRBV21-1 and TRBJ2-7; the table's D call TRBD2 went unverified against the DNA. TRBV21-1 is a known pseudogene. CDR3 length: 18 amino acids. CDR3 in DNA: TGTGCCAGCAGCATGAAAGGGACTAGCGGGAGTTCAACCTACGAGCAGTACTTC. The encoded protein is CASSMKGTSGSSTYEQYF.

This clonotype was observed at least ten times. V gene TRBV18 combines with J gene TRBJ1-6; D not resolved. The CDR3 has 13 residues. The germline gives CDR1 KGHSH, CDR2 LQKENI. Trimming removed 0 bases at V and 7 bases at J, with 4 bases between. The CDR3 sequence is CASSPPSNSPLHF. CDR3 DNA: TGTGCCAGCTCACCACCGTCGAATTCACCCCTCCACTTT.

The chain carries TRBV10-2 and TRBJ2-3; TRBD2 agrees at 7 bases. V shed 8 bases, J shed 8 bases, and the junction held 10 bases outside the gene matches. The CDR3 totals 13 residues. Germline CDR1 is WSHSY and CDR2 is SAAADI. For the CDR3, the DNA is TGCGCCAGCGAAACGCGGGGGTTCGGTACGCAGTATTTT. Its protein is CASETRGFGTQYF.

This clonotype has at least ten counts. This chain uses TRBV15 with TRBJ2-4; 9 nucleotides align to TRBD2. Per the germline V gene, CDR1 is LNHNV and CDR2 is YYDKDF (reference sequence). The trim removed 0 bases at V and 2 bases at J, leaving 14 bases unmatched. This CDR3 comprises 20 residues. This CDR3 is CATSRDLGVAGDNTKNIQYF. The DNA for the CDR3 is TGTGCCACCAGCAGAGATTTGGGCGTAGCGGGAGACAATACCAAAAACATTCAGTACTTC.

The DNA of the CDR3 is TGTGCCAGCAGCTTACAAACCCGGGGGGACACTGAAGCTTTCTTT. This gives the protein CASSLQTRGDTEAFF. The chain uses TRBV7-6 and TRBJ1-1; tentative D call: TRBD1 (5 bases). The CDR3 loop spans 15 amino acids. Trimming left V 2 bases short and J 3 bases short, with 13 bases between. The germline CDR1 and CDR2 sequences are SGHVS and FNYEAQ.

In its sample, this clonotype was seen a few times. The chain uses TRBV6-1 and TRBJ2-1; no clear D gene. With 8 bases removed from V and 9 bases from J, the gap between germline ends came to 8 bases. The CDR3 is 10 amino acids. Germline CDR1 is MNHNS and CDR2 is SASEGT. CDR3 bases: TGTGCCAGCGCCCGGAGTGAGCAGTTCTTC. This encodes CASARSEQFF.

This sequence joins TRBV7-6 and TRBJ2-1; possible D gene TRBD1, 5 bases. Trimming removed 2 bases from V and 7 bases from J, with 9 bases in between. Germline loops: CDR1 SGHVS, CDR2 FNYEAQ. The CDR3 spans 13 residues. CDR3 nucleotides: TGTGCCAGCAGCTTAACCCAGGGAAATGAGCAGTTCTTC. Translation: CASSLTQGNEQFF.

This clonotype occurred a few times. V is TRBV10-3 and J is TRBJ2-7; a weak D match, TRBD1 (5 bases). The germline CDR1 and CDR2 sequences are ENHRY and SYGVKD. The V and J ends lost 7 bases and 3 bases respectively, with 16 bases between them. The CDR3 sequence is 14 residues long. The CDR3 protein is CAITSGQGFYEQYF. CDR3 DNA: TGTGCCATCACTTCCGGGCAGGGATTCTACGAGCAGTACTTC.

This clonotype occurred many times. The chain uses TRBV12-3 or TRBV12-4 and TRBJ2-5; 14 bases are a match to TRBD2. This CDR3 is built from 17 residues. Trimming removed 4 bases from V and 5 bases from J; junction bases left unmatched: 9. This CDR3 reads CASSSRLAGGPGETQYF. As DNA, the CDR3 is TGTGCCAGCAGTTCCCGACTAGCGGGAGGGCCAGGGGAGACCCAGTACTTC.

Ten or more counts support this clonotype. The V call is TRBV20-1, the J call TRBJ1-1; D gene ambiguous. This CDR3 spans 13 amino acids. Trimming pared 2 bases from V and 1 base from J, leaving 8 bases between. The germline V gene encodes CDR1 DFQATT and CDR2 SNEGSKA (reference sequence). The CDR3: CSARSTSNTEAFF. The DNA for the CDR3 is TGCAGTGCTAGATCGACATCGAACACTGAAGCTTTCTTT.

This clonotype was recorded at least ten times. The CDR3 region has the DNA TGTGCCATCAGTGATACAGGGGGCGGTCAGCCCCAGCATTTT. Its translation: CAISDTGGGQPQHF. The genes are TRBV10-3 and TRBJ1-5; 9 bases are shared with TRBD1. J was trimmed by 6 bases and V by 3 bases; bases with no gene match: 3. CDR1 and CDR2 (germline): ENHRY, SYGVKD. This CDR3 region has 14 residues.

This clonotype has just a few counts. The rearrangement joins TRBV20-1 to TRBJ2-1, with D possibly being TRBD2 (5 bases). Germline-derived CDR1 and CDR2 are DFQATT and SNEGSKA (reference sequence). The V gene lost 0 bases and the J gene lost 5 bases, with 20 bases spanning the gap. CDR3 size: 17 residues. CDR3: CSARDHLFLAGDNEQFF. Written as DNA, the CDR3 is TGCAGTGCTAGAGATCACCTTTTCCTAGCTGGGGACAATGAGCAGTTCTTC.

In this sample, this clonotype turned up a few times. The rearrangement uses TRBV20-1 and TRBJ2-5; no clear D gene. The CDR3 consists of 12 residues. V shed 6 bases and J shed 5 bases, with 13 bases lying between them. Germline V gene lookup returns CDR1 DFQATT and CDR2 SNEGSKA (reference sequence). The CDR3 is CSATAGVETQYF. The CDR3 DNA is TGCAGTGCCACAGCTGGGGTGGAGACCCAGTACTTC.

This clonotype has at least ten counts. The chain recombines TRBV20-1 with TRBJ1-5; D might be TRBD1 (6 bases). CDR1 and CDR2 (germline): DFQATT, SNEGSKA (reference sequence). Trimming cost V 0 bases and J 8 bases, with 14 bases left between them. The CDR3 spans 14 residues. The DNA for the CDR3 is TGCAGTGCTAGAGAAGGGGGGGGCAGTGAGCCCCAGCATTTT. Protein sequence: CSAREGGGSEPQHF.

This clonotype appeared many times. The chain combines TRBV11-2 with TRBJ2-1, with D possibly TRBD1 on 6 matching bases. V dropped 5 bases and J dropped 10 bases, with 9 bases sitting between them. This CDR3 region has 11 residues. CDR1 and CDR2 (germline): SGHAT, FQNNGV. The CDR3 region has the DNA TGTGCCAGCAGCCAAGGACAGGAGCAGTTCTTC. Its protein is CASSQGQEQFF.

This clonotype was seen many times. The V and J genes are TRBV10-3 and TRBJ2-1; D not resolved. The germline CDR1 and CDR2 sequences are ENHRY and SYGVKD. Trimming took 2 bases from V and 4 from J, leaving 18 bases between them. This CDR3 contains 17 residues. The CDR3 here is CAISENTRALPYNEQFF. CDR3 bases: TGTGCCATCAGTGAGAACACCCGGGCTTTACCGTACAATGAGCAGTTCTTC.

In its sample, this clonotype was seen a few times. The chain carries TRBV10-1 and TRBJ1-6, with D tentatively TRBD1 (5 bases). Trimming took off 6 bases at V and 10 bases at J, with 16 bases between the two ends. The CDR3 totals 14 residues. In germline, CDR1 is WNHNN, CDR2 SYGVQD (reference sequence). CDR3 in amino acids: CASSQDGGQSPLHF. CDR3 bases: TGCGCCAGCAGCCAAGACGGGGGTCAATCACCCCTCCACTTT.

In its sample, this clonotype was seen many times. The chain is built from TRBV14 and TRBJ2-1; D not resolved. CDR1 and CDR2 from the germline V gene are SGHDN and FVKESK. The CDR3 spans 14 residues. Trimming pared 1 base from V and 5 bases from J, leaving 9 bases between. The CDR3 nucleotides are TGTGCCAGCAGCCAAGGGTCCCGAAACAATGAGCAGTTCTTC. Protein product: CASSQGSRNNEQFF.

Only a few counts were recorded for this clonotype. The rearrangement uses TRBV12-3 or TRBV12-4 and TRBJ2-6; 7 nucleotides match TRBD1. The CDR3 runs 20 residues. The junction had 12 bases not matched to a gene; V was cut back by 1 base and J by 0 bases. CDR3 coding DNA: TGTGCCAGCAGTTTAGATTCTTGGACAGGCTCTACCTCTGGGGCCAACGTCCTGACTTTC. As protein: CASSLDSWTGSTSGANVLTF.

The V and J genes are TRBV11-2 and TRBJ2-1; maybe TRBD1 (5 bases). This CDR3 region has 18 residues. The V end lost 2 bases, the J end lost 6 bases, and 23 bases lay between the germline ends. Germline V gene lookup returns CDR1 SGHAT and CDR2 FQNNGV. The CDR3, as DNA: TGTGCCAGCAGCTTAAGATCGCATGCGGCAGGGAATACCAATGAGCAGTTCTTC. Encoded protein: CASSLRSHAAGNTNEQFF.

The chain recombines TRBV5-5 with TRBJ1-6; 7 bases map to TRBD1. The CDR3 length is 14 residues. CDR1 and CDR2 (germline): SGHKS, YYEKEE (reference sequence). V was clipped by 4 bases and J by 6 bases; unmatched bases: 4. The CDR3 sequence is CASSQRQGNSPLHF. The CDR3 DNA follows: TGTGCCAGCAGCCAGAGACAGGGTAATTCACCCCTCCACTTT.

The chain uses TRBV24-1 and TRBJ2-1, with TRBD1 matching 7 bases. V lost 7 bases and J lost 0; bases outside the gene matches: 2. Germline lookup yields CDR1 KGHDR and CDR2 SFDVKD. This CDR3 comprises 14 residues. CDR3 region: CATSQGVSYNEQFF. The CDR3 DNA follows: TGTGCCACCAGCCAGGGGGTCTCCTACAATGAGCAGTTCTTC.

The gene calls are TRBV20-1 and TRBJ2-2; possibly TRBD1 for D (5 bases). The CDR3 is 15 residues long. Germline CDR1 is DFQATT and CDR2 is SNEGSKA (reference sequence). V was cut by 0 bases and J by 6 bases, with 14 bases left in between. CDR3 in amino acids: CSARDGARSAGELFF. Written as DNA, the CDR3 is TGCAGTGCTAGAGATGGGGCACGAAGCGCCGGGGAGCTGTTTTTT.

This clonotype was seen ten or more times. The chain has TRBV7-2 and TRBJ1-2, with TRBD1 matching 8 bases. Losses at the gene ends were 1 base for V and 0 bases for J; bases not matched to a gene: 4. The CDR3 has 16 residues. Germline values: CDR1 SGHTA, CDR2 FQGNSA. CDR3 sequence (DNA): TGTGCCAGCAGCTTAGGGCAGGGGGCAACTAACTATGGCTACACCTTC. This codes for CASSLGQGATNYGYTF.

This clonotype has ten or more counts. V and J are TRBV29-1 and TRBJ2-5; D might be TRBD1 (6 bases). Between the trimmed V and J ends, which lost 7 bases and 1 base, there was a span of 10 bases. The V gene's germline CDR1 is SQVTM and CDR2 ANQGSEA. The CDR3 is 12 residues long. CDR3 nucleotide sequence: TGCAGCGGCGGACAGCTCCAAGAGACCCAGTACTTC. It specifies CSGGQLQETQYF.

This clonotype was detected ten times or more. The gene calls are TRBV11-3 and TRBJ2-1; D perhaps matches TRBD1 (8 bases). V lost 0 bases and J lost 4, with 37 bases in between. The CDR3 is 24 residues long. The germline gives CDR1 SGHNT, CDR2 YENEEA. The CDR3 bases are TGTGCCAGCAGCTTAGACCGGGGTGCTCACCTGGGACAGGCCGGACTAGACGGGTACAATGAGCAGTTCTTC. This encodes CASSLDRGAHLGQAGLDGYNEQFF. Full variable domain (rest looked up from reference TRBV11-3 and TRBJ2-1): EAGVVQSPRYKIIEKKQPVAFWCNPISGHNTLYWYLQNLGQGPELLIRYENEEAVDDSQLPKDRFSAERLKGVDSTLKIQPAELGDSAVYLCASSLDRGAHLGQAGLDGYNEQFFGPGTRLTVL.

This clonotype was detected a few times. The rearrangement uses TRBV7-2 and TRBJ2-3; a weak D match, TRBD2 (6 bases). V was clipped by 6 bases and J by 0 bases, with 19 bases between them. The germline V gene has CDR1 SGHTA and CDR2 FQGNSA. The CDR3 totals 17 residues. This chain's CDR3 is CASRRGTGGFSTDTQYF. The CDR3 DNA sequence: TGTGCCAGCAGACGGGGGACGGGCGGTTTTAGCACAGATACGCAGTATTTT.

In its sample, this clonotype was seen a few times. The CDR3: CASRDGTVVEQYV. The DNA for the CDR3 is TGTGCCAGCAGAGATGGGACTGTGGTTGAGCAGTACGTC. The V and J genes are TRBV2 and TRBJ2-7, with D possibly being TRBD2 (6 bases). With 6 bases removed from V and 7 bases from J, the gap between germline ends came to 16 bases. The CDR3 covers 13 residues. Germline CDR1 is SNHLY and CDR2 is FYNNEI.

This clonotype was counted ten times or more. The chain joins TRBV7-2 to TRBJ2-4, with 9 bases aligning to TRBD2. The CDR3 sequence is 17 residues long. Germline V gene data show CDR1 as SGHTA and CDR2 as FQGNSA. Trimming cost V 0 bases and J 5 bases; bases outside gene matches: 8. CDR3 coding DNA: TGTGCCAGCAGCTTAGCGCTAGGCGGGAGGGCCGAAAACATTCAGTACTTC. Its protein is CASSLALGGRAENIQYF.